The present T cell receptor (beta chain) was sequenced within a study of neurological immune-mediated disorders. Trimming took off 4 bases at V and 2 bases at J, with 10 bases between the two ends. The CDR3 is 15 amino acids. Germline loops: CDR1 SGDLS, CDR2 YYNGEE. Study results and caveats: When the repertoires were sorted by phylogenetic grouping, those of 18 of 34 multiple sclerosis patients ended up in one related-CDR3 cluster, a possible signature.

This clonotype was counted many times. Its antigen is as yet unknown. PBMCs numbering 2 million and stored at -80 C yielded the unsorted libraries. The cDNA came from 5'RACE, which used 10-nucleotide random UMIs. Each sequencing run yielded over 170 million TCR-beta sequences from 15-18 subjects. TCRdb re-called the 5' RACE reads with MiXCR, one entry per CDR3 protein. The sample records some 86,000 distinct CDR3 sequences, 2.6% being singletons. The clonotype originates from a woman aged 25 to 39 with multiple sclerosis. Input material: PBMCs. The chain uses TRBV9 and TRBJ2-6; D might be TRBD1 (6 bases). In DNA form, the CDR3 reads TGTGCCAGCAGCTGGACAGTCACTGGGGCCAACGTCCTGACTTTC. Translated: CASSWTVTGANVLTF.